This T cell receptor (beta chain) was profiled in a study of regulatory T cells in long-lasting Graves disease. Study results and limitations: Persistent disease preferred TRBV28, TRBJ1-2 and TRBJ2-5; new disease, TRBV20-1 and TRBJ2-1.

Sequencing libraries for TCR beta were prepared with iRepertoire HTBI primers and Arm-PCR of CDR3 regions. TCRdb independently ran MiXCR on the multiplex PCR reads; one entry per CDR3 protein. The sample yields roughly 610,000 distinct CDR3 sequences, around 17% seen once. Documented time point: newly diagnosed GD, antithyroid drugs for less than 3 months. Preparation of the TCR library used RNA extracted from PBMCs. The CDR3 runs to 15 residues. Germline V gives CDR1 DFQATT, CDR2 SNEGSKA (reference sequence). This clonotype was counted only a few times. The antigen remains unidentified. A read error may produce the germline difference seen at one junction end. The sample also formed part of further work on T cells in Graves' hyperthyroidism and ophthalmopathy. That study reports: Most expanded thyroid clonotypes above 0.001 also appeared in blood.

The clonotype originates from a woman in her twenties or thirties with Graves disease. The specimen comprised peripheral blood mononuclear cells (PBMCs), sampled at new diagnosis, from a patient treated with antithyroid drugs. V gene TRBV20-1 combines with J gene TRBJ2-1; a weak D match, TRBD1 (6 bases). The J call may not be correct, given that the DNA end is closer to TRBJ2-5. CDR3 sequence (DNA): TGCAGTGCTAGAGACCTACAGGGTTCTCAAGAGGCCCAGTACTTC. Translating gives CSARDLQGSQEAQYF.